A single sample gave rise to the 12 T cell receptor beta chains below, sequenced in a study of OX40 agonist ivuxolimab in advanced cancers. Sequencing used immunoSEQ multiplex PCR; TCRdb keeps in-frame clones, though not all of them. The table records about 53,000 clones, around 82% of them present only once. The sample consisted of CD4+ or CD8+ T cells sorted from blood, taken in a trial of the OX40 agonist ivuxolimab. The source of these receptors is an adult with an advanced solid tumor such as melanoma, head and neck, liver or kidney cancer.

V gene TRBV10-3 combines with J gene TRBJ2-7; maybe TRBD1 (6 bases). The CDR3 length is 14 residues. V was clipped by 4 bases and J by 6 bases, with 16 bases between them. Per the germline V gene, CDR1 is ENHRY and CDR2 is SYGVKD. CDR3 bases: TGTGCCATCAGTGTTCATCAGACAGGTTCCGAGCAGTACTTC. It yields the protein CAISVHQTGSEQYF.

The chain is built from TRBV10-2 and TRBJ2-7, with TRBD1 as a possible D gene (6 bases). This CDR3 comprises 13 residues. The ends were cut back, 0 bases at V and 4 bases at J, with 7 bases in the middle. CDR1 is WSHSY, CDR2 SAAADI, per germline. The CDR3 coding sequence is TGCGCCAGCAGTGAGTCAGGGGGTTACGAGCAGTACTTC. Translating it yields CASSESGGYEQYF.

The chain employs TRBV5-1 and TRBJ2-5; D is undetermined. Germline CDR1 reads SGHRS; CDR2 reads YFSETQ. V was trimmed by 0 bases and J by 6 bases, leaving 18 bases between them. The CDR3 is 16 residues long. The CDR3 spells CASSLEGLEPKKTQYF. For the CDR3, the DNA is TGCGCCAGCAGCTTGGAAGGGTTGGAACCCAAGAAGACCCAGTACTTC.

The chain links TRBV7-2 to TRBJ1-2; tentative D call: TRBD1 (6 bases). Trimming shortened V by 1 base and J by 7 bases, and 13 bases separated the two germline ends. CDR3 length equals 14 residues. CDR1 is SGHTA and CDR2 is FQGNSA in the germline V gene. CDR3 in DNA: TGTGCCAGCAGCTTAGTGCAGGGGAGGTCTGGCTACACCTTC. Its translation: CASSLVQGRSGYTF.

This sequence joins TRBV11-2 and TRBJ2-4; a weak D match, TRBD2 (5 bases). V lost 0 bases, J lost 9 bases, and 15 bases lay in between. This CDR3 spans 15 amino acids. Per germline, CDR1 SGHAT and CDR2 FQNNGV. CDR3 sequence: CASSLDVGLGGIQYF. In DNA, the CDR3 is TGTGCCAGCAGCTTAGACGTAGGACTGGGCGGCATTCAGTACTTC.

V usage is TRBV4-3 and J usage is TRBJ2-1; no clear D gene. Germline V gene sequence: CDR1 LGHNA, CDR2 YSLEER. The CDR3 loop spans 13 amino acids. V lost 1 base and J lost 4, with 5 bases in between. The CDR3: CASSQGAYNEQFF. The CDR3 nucleotides read TGCGCCAGCAGCCAAGGGGCTTACAATGAGCAGTTCTTC.

This rearrangement joins TRBV6-1 to TRBJ1-1; no clear D. CDR1 and CDR2 from the germline V gene are MNHNS and SASEGT. This CDR3 comprises 11 residues. The V gene lost 6 bases and the J gene lost 4 bases, with 6 bases spanning the gap. CDR3 sequence (DNA): TGTGCCAGCAGCCACGGCACTGAAGCTTTCTTT. It is translated as CASSHGTEAFF.

V is TRBV7-2 and J is TRBJ1-3; no firm D call. The V and J ends lost 5 bases and 0 bases respectively, with 11 bases between them. This CDR3 comprises 15 residues. The germline V gene encodes CDR1 SGHTA and CDR2 FQGNSA. The DNA of the CDR3 is TGTGCCAGCAGCCCACGGGTAGGCTCTGGAAACACCATATATTTT. Translation gives CASSPRVGSGNTIYF. The variable domain in full, completed from reference TRBV7-2 and TRBJ1-3, reads GAGVSQSPSNKVTEKGKDVELRCDPISGHTALYWYRQSLGQGLEFLIYFQGNSAPDKSGLPSDRFSAERTGGSVSTLTIQRTQQEDSAVYLCASSPRVGSGNTIYFGEGSWLTVV.

V usage is TRBV19 and J usage is TRBJ2-2; 11 bases align to TRBD2. This CDR3 is built from 16 residues. With 6 bases clipped from V and 1 base from J, the junction kept 4 bases outside the gene matches. The germline CDR1 and CDR2 sequences are LNHDA and SQIVND (reference sequence). DNA of the CDR3: TGTGCCAGTAGGCCACTAGCGGGAGAGAACACCGGGGAGCTGTTTTTT. It encodes CASRPLAGENTGELFF.

The V and J genes are TRBV2 and TRBJ2-5; D gene uncertain. This CDR3 spans 13 amino acids. CDR1 is SNHLY and CDR2 is FYNNEI in the germline V gene. Trimming shortened V by 3 bases and J by 1 base, and 6 bases separated the two germline ends. CDR3 residues: CASSDPVQETQYF. CDR3 nucleotides: TGTGCCAGCAGTGATCCGGTCCAAGAGACCCAGTACTTC.

The chain employs TRBV30 and TRBJ2-5; weak D call: TRBD2 (6 bases). This CDR3 is built from 13 residues. V was cut by 4 bases and J by 5 bases, with 14 bases left in between. The germline gives CDR1 GTSNPN, CDR2 SVGIG (reference sequence). CDR3 in amino acids: CAWKVGGSETQYF. The CDR3 DNA sequence: TGTGCCTGGAAGGTGGGGGGATCTGAGACCCAGTACTTC.

The table lists this clone with a few counts. The chain combines TRBV2 with TRBJ2-2; the D gene is possibly TRBD2 (5 bases). V was cut by 4 bases and J by 1 base, with 10 bases left in between. CDR3 length equals 15 residues. Germline V CDR1 and CDR2: SNHLY, FYNNEI. The CDR3 spells CASSVATMNTGELFF. CDR3 nucleotides: TGTGCCAGCAGTGTGGCGACTATGAACACCGGGGAGCTGTTTTTT.